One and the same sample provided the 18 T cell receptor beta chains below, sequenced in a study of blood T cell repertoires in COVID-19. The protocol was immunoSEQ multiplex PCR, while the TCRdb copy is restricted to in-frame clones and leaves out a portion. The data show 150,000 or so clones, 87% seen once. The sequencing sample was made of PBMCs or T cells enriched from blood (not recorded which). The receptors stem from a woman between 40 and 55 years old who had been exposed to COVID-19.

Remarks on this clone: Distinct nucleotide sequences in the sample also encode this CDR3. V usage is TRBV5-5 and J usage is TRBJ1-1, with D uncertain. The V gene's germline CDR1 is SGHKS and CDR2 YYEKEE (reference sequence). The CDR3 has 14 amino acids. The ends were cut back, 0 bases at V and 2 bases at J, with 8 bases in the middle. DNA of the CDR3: TGTGCCAGCAGCTTGGGACACGCAAACACTGAAGCTTTCTTT. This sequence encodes CASSLGHANTEAFF.

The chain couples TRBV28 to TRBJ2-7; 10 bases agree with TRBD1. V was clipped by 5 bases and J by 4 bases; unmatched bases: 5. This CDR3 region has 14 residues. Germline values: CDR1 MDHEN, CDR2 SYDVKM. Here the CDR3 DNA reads TGTGCCAGCAGTAATAGACAGGGGGCTTACGAGCAGTACTTC. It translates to CASSNRQGAYEQYF.

CDR3 in DNA: TGTGCCAGTAGTATACAGGGGGCAAGGTCACCCCTCCACTTT. Amino acid sequence: CASSIQGARSPLHF. This chain joins TRBV19 and TRBJ1-6, with 8 bases fitting TRBD1. The J segment lost 10 bases and the V segment lost 2 bases, leaving 4 bases of the junction unmatched. CDR3 length: 14 amino acids. From germline, CDR1 is LNHDA and CDR2 SQIVND (reference sequence).

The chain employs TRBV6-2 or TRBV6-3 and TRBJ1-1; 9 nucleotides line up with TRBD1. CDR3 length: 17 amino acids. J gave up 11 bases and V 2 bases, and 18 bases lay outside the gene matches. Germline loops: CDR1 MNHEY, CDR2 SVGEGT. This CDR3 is CASSYLVETGGARDAFF. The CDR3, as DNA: TGTGCCAGCAGTTACCTGGTTGAGACAGGGGGTGCCCGGGACGCTTTCTTT.

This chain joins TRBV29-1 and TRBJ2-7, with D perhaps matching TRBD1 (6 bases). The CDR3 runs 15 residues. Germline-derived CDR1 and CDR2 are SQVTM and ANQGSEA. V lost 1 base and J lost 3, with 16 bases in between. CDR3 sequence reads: CSVEGVLQGGYEQYF. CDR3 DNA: TGCAGCGTTGAAGGGGTTTTACAGGGTGGCTACGAGCAGTACTTC.

For the CDR3, the DNA is TGCGCCAGCAGACCCGACAGGGCGGGGTACACTGAAGCTTTCTTT. Protein product: CASRPDRAGYTEAFF. The chain combines TRBV4-3 with TRBJ1-1, with 7 bases identical to TRBD1. The CDR3 is 15 amino acids. The ends lost 6 bases at V and 3 bases at J; junction bases unmatched: 10. The germline CDR1 and CDR2 sequences are LGHNA and YSLEER.

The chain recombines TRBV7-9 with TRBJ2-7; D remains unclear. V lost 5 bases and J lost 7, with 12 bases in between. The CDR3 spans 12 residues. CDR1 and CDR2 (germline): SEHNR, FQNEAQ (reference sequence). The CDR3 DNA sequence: TGTGCCAGCAGCATTGAAGCGTGGGAGCAGTACTTC. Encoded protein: CASSIEAWEQYF. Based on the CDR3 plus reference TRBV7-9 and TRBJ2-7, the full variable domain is DTGVSQNPRHKITKRGQNVTFRCDPISEHNRLYWYRQTLGQGPEFLTYFQNEAQLEKSRLLSDRFSAERPKGSFSTLEIQRTEQGDSAMYLCASSIEAWEQYFGPGTRLTVT.

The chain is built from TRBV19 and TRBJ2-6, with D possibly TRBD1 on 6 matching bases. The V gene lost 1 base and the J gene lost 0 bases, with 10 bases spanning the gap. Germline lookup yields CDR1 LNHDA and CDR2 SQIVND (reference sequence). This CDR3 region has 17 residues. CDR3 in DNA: TGTGCCAGTAGTATAGTGGGGGCACTCTCTGGGGCCAACGTCCTGACTTTC. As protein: CASSIVGALSGANVLTF.

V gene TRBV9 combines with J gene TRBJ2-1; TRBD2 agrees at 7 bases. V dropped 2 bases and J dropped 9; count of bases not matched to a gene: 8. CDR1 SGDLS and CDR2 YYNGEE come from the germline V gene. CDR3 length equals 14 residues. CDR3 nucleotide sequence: TGTGCCAGCAGCGTTGCTAGACTAGCCGGTGAGCAGTTCTTC. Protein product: CASSVARLAGEQFF.

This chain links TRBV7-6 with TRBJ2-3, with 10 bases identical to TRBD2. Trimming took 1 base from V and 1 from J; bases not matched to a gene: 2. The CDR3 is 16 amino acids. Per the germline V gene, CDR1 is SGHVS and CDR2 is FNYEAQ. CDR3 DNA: TGTGCCAGCAGCTTAGGGACTAGCGGACGCACAGATACGCAGTATTTT. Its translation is CASSLGTSGRTDTQYF.

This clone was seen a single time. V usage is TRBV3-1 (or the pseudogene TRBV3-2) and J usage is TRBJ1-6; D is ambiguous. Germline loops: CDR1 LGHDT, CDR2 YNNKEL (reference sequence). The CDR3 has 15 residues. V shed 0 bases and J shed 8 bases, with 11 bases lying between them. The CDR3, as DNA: TGTGCCAGCAGCCAAGATCGCTTAGCCTATTCACCCCTCCACTTT. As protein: CASSQDRLAYSPLHF.

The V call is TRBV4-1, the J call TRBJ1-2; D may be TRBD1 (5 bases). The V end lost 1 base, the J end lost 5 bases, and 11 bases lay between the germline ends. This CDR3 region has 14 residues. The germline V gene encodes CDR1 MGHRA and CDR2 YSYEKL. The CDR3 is CASSQVQGVYGYTF. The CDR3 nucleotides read TGCGCCAGCAGCCAAGTTCAGGGCGTGTATGGCTACACCTTC.

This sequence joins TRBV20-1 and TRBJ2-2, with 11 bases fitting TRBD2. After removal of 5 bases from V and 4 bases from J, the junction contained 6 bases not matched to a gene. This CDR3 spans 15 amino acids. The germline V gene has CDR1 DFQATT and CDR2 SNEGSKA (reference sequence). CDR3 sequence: CSARVAGGPTGELFF. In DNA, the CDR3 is TGCAGTGCTCGTGTAGCGGGAGGGCCCACCGGGGAGCTGTTTTTT.

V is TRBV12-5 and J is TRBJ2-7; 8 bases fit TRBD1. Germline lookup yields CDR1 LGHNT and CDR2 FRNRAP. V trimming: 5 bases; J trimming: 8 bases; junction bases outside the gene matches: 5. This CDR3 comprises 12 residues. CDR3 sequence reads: CASGPDREKQYF. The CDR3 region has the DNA TGTGCTAGTGGTCCGGACAGGGAAAAGCAGTACTTC. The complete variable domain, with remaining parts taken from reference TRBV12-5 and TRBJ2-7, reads DARVTQTPRHKVTEMGQEVTMRCQPILGHNTVFWYRQTMMQGLELLAYFRNRAPLDDSGMPKDRFSAEMPDATLATLKIQPSEPRDSAVYFCASGPDREKQYFGPGTRLTVT.

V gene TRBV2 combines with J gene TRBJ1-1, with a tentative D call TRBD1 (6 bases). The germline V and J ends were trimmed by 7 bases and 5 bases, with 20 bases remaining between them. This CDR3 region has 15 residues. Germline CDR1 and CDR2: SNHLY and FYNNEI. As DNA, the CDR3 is TGTGCCAGCATCCAACCTCGGGGGGGCGCGACTGAAGCTTTCTTT. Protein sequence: CASIQPRGGATEAFF.

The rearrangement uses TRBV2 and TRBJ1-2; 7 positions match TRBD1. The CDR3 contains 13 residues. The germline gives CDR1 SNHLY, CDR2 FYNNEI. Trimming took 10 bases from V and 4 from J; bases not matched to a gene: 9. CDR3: CAISDRDSYGYTF. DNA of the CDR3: TGTGCCATATCAGACCGGGACAGCTATGGCTACACCTTC.

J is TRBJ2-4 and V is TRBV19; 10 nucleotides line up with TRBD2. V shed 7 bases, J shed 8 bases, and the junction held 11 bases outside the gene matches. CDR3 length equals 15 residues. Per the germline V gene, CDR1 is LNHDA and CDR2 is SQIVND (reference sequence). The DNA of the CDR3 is TGTGCCAGTAAGGGGATAGCGGGGGGCCCGGACATTCAGTACTTC. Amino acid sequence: CASKGIAGGPDIQYF.

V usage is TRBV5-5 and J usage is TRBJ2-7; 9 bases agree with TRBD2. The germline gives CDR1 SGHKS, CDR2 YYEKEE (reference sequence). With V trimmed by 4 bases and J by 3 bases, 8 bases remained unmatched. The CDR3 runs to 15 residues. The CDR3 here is CASSPRLAENYEQYF. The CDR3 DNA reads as TGTGCCAGCAGCCCTCGACTAGCGGAGAACTACGAGCAGTACTTC.